These 21 T cell receptor beta chains originate from one sample sequenced in a study of T cells after yellow fever vaccination. TCRdb re-analysed the 5' RACE reads in MiXCR, keeping a single row per CDR3 protein. The data contain 200,000 to 300,000 distinct CDR3 sequences, 10% to 15% of them singletons. The material was CD4+ T cells sorted from PBMCs, obtained 45 days after the yellow fever booster vaccination. These receptor sequences come from a man younger than 40 who received the YFV17D yellow fever vaccine.

This clonotype has just a few counts. V usage is TRBV6-2 or TRBV6-3 and J usage is TRBJ2-2, with no clear D. Germline-derived CDR1 and CDR2 are MNHEY and SVGEGT. This CDR3 comprises 14 residues. Trimming pared 2 bases from V and 6 bases from J, leaving 10 bases between. The CDR3 DNA is TGTGCCAGCAGTTACACTCCTAAGTCCGGGGAGCTGTTTTTT. The encoded protein is CASSYTPKSGELFF.

The count of this clonotype is one. The rearrangement joins TRBV12-3 or TRBV12-4 to TRBJ2-7, with TRBD2 identical over 8 bases. The J segment lost 3 bases and the V segment lost 5 bases, leaving 12 bases of the junction unmatched. The CDR3 loop spans 16 amino acids. DNA of the CDR3: TGTGCCAGCAGTATCCCCGAGGGTAGCGGGAACTACGAGCAGTACTTC. This codes for CASSIPEGSGNYEQYF.

This clonotype was detected only a few times. V and J are TRBV5-1 and TRBJ2-7; D is unresolved. V dropped 3 bases and J dropped 2 bases, with 18 bases sitting between them. The V gene's germline CDR1 is SGHRS and CDR2 YFSETQ. The CDR3 length is 16 residues. This chain's CDR3 is CASSSYSSPPTYEQYF. CDR3 bases: TGCGCCAGCAGCTCGTACTCGAGCCCGCCTACCTACGAGCAGTACTTC.

The gene calls are TRBV7-2 and TRBJ2-5; possible D gene TRBD1, 6 bases. CDR3 length: 12 residues. The germline V gene encodes CDR1 SGHTA and CDR2 FQGNSA. The CDR3 loop reads CVRGKNKETQYF. The CDR3 bases are TGTGTGAGGGGGAAGAATAAAGAGACCCAGTACTTC.

V and J are TRBV7-2 and TRBJ2-1; 16 bases align to TRBD2. This CDR3 is built from 14 residues. Germline-derived CDR1 and CDR2 are SGHTA and FQGNSA. The V and J ends lost 8 bases and 6 bases, in that order; junction bases with no gene match: 1. In DNA form, the CDR3 reads TGTGCCAGCGGGACTAGCGGGAGGGCCAATGAGCAGTTCTTC. Its protein product is CASGTSGRANEQFF.

This clonotype was counted between two and nine times. The chain recombines TRBV10-2 with TRBJ2-4; TRBD2 aligns across 11 bases. The CDR3 extends over 16 amino acids. In germline, CDR1 is WSHSY, CDR2 SAAADI. V trimming: 6 bases; J trimming: 8 bases; junction bases outside the gene matches: 12. CDR3 DNA: TGCGCCAGCAGAGATAAACTAGCGGGGGTTGGGGACATTCAGTACTTC. Protein product: CASRDKLAGVGDIQYF.

The V gene is TRBV4-3, the J gene TRBJ2-1; TRBD2 agrees at 10 bases. The germline V gene encodes CDR1 LGHNA and CDR2 YSLEER. The CDR3 length is 20 residues. After removal of 0 bases from V and 1 base from J, the junction contained 12 bases not matched to a gene. The CDR3 DNA is TGCGCCAGCAGCCAAGATCCCTCTCTTACTAGCGGGGTTTCCTACAATGAGCAGTTCTTC. This encodes CASSQDPSLTSGVSYNEQFF.

This chain uses TRBV5-5 with TRBJ1-1; no clear D gene. V lost 0 bases to trimming and J lost 7 bases, with 4 bases between them. The CDR3 is made up of 11 amino acids. Germline values: CDR1 SGHKS, CDR2 YYEKEE (reference sequence). The CDR3 region has the DNA TGTGCCAGCAGCTTGGAGGTTGAAGCTTTCTTT. Its translation is CASSLEVEAFF.

This clonotype has a handful of counts. The CDR3 DNA follows: TGCGCCAGCAGCCCCGGACAGGGGTGGGCAGATACGCAGTATTTT. Protein: CASSPGQGWADTQYF. This rearrangement joins TRBV5-1 to TRBJ2-3; the match to TRBD1 covers 9 bases. The CDR3 has 15 amino acids. In germline, CDR1 is SGHRS, CDR2 YFSETQ. V trimming: 4 bases; J trimming: 4 bases; junction bases outside the gene matches: 7.

This clonotype was found a few times. The gene calls are TRBV18 and TRBJ2-7; no clear D gene. Germline CDR1 is KGHSH and CDR2 is LQKENI. V dropped 0 bases and J dropped 2 bases, with 11 bases sitting between them. The CDR3 is 15 residues long. CDR3 nucleotides: TGTGCCAGCTCACCACCAACCAGATCTACCTACGAGCAGTACTTC. Encoded protein: CASSPPTRSTYEQYF.

The chain is built from TRBV12-3 or TRBV12-4 and TRBJ2-7; no clear D gene. V lost 5 bases to trimming and J lost 7 bases, with 21 bases between them. CDR3 length: 15 residues. CDR3 nucleotides: TGTGCCAGCAGTCCCGGAACGCTCGGCCCGCGGGAGCAGTACTTC. Translation gives CASSPGTLGPREQYF.

This clonotype appeared a few times. The chain employs TRBV20-1 and TRBJ2-2; D is unresolved. The CDR3 totals 16 residues. In germline, CDR1 is DFQATT, CDR2 SNEGSKA (reference sequence). V was cut by 2 bases and J by 4 bases, with 17 bases left in between. CDR3 DNA sequence: TGCAGTGCTAGAATCCCTGGGCTGGTCGGCACCGGGGAGCTGTTTTTT. This encodes CSARIPGLVGTGELFF.

The genes are TRBV4-3 and TRBJ2-7; D remains unclear. Germline assignment: CDR1 LGHNA and CDR2 YSLEER. The V end lost 0 bases, the J end lost 3 bases, and 12 bases lay between the germline ends. The CDR3 consists of 15 residues. The CDR3 DNA reads as TGCGCCAGCAGCCAAGAACCGGGCCCACACTACGAGCAGTACTTC. Protein product: CASSQEPGPHYEQYF.

This clonotype was seen repeatedly, ten times or more. The rearrangement uses TRBV20-1 and TRBJ2-7, with 9 nucleotides matching TRBD1. CDR1 is DFQATT, CDR2 SNEGSKA, per germline (reference sequence). This CDR3 spans 13 amino acids. V gave up 5 bases and J gave up 3 bases; unmatched junction bases: 5. The CDR3: CSASPGQGYEQYF. DNA for the CDR3: TGCAGTGCTTCACCGGGACAGGGCTACGAGCAGTACTTC.

This clonotype was found a few times. CDR3 amino acids: CASSLSPGYNEQFF. The CDR3 DNA sequence: TGTGCCAGCAGCTTATCCCCAGGTTACAATGAGCAGTTCTTC. V gene TRBV7-3 combines with J gene TRBJ2-1; D unclear. The germline CDR1 and CDR2 sequences are SGHTA and FQGTGA. V dropped 2 bases and J dropped 4 bases, with 9 bases sitting between them. This CDR3 has 14 amino acids. Full variable domain (rest looked up from reference TRBV7-3 and TRBJ2-1): GAGVSQTPSNKVTEKGKYVELRCDPISGHTALYWYRQSLGQGPEFLIYFQGTGAADDSGLPNDRFFAVRPEGSVSTLKIQRTERGDSAVYLCASSLSPGYNEQFFGPGTRLTVL.

The sample holds a few counts of this clonotype. CDR3 sequence: CASSFGTGVGELFF. CDR3 nucleotides: TGCGCCAGCAGCTTCGGGACAGGGGTCGGGGAGCTGTTTTTT. The rearrangement links TRBV5-1 to TRBJ2-2, with TRBD1 identical over 10 bases. J lost 7 bases, V lost 2 bases, and 2 bases had no gene match. Germline loops: CDR1 SGHRS, CDR2 YFSETQ. The CDR3 consists of 14 residues. Full variable domain (rest looked up from reference TRBV5-1 and TRBJ2-2): KAGVTQTPRYLIKTRGQQVTLSCSPISGHRSVSWYQQTPGQGLQFLFEYFSETQRNKGNFPGRFSGRQFSNSRSEMNVSTLELGDSALYLCASSFGTGVGELFFGEGSRLTVL.

The J gene is TRBJ2-3, the V gene TRBV10-1, with TRBD2 as a possible D gene (6 bases). Looked up from germline, CDR1 is WNHNN and CDR2 is SYGVQD (reference sequence). The length of the CDR3 is 15 residues. V lost 6 bases to trimming and J lost 9 bases, with 22 bases between them. CDR3 sequence reads: CASSRIGTELNTQYF. The CDR3 nucleotides are TGCGCCAGCAGCCGAATCGGGACTGAGCTAAACACGCAGTATTTT.

V gene TRBV15 combines with J gene TRBJ2-3; TRBD2 aligns across 10 bases. CDR3 length equals 15 residues. CDR1 and CDR2 (germline): LNHNV, YYDKDF (reference sequence). The junction had 5 bases not matched to a gene; V was cut back by 4 bases and J by 4 bases. In DNA form, the CDR3 reads TGTGCCACCAGCAAGCTAGCGGGAGTTGCAGATACGCAGTATTTT. Translation: CATSKLAGVADTQYF.

This clonotype was seen at least ten times. The chain uses TRBV12-3 or TRBV12-4 and TRBJ2-7; D unresolved. CDR3 size: 14 residues. Trimming shortened V by 8 bases and J by 2 bases, and 16 bases separated the two germline ends. CDR3 amino acids: CASQLWGSAYEQYF. DNA for the CDR3: TGTGCCAGCCAGCTGTGGGGAAGTGCCTACGAGCAGTACTTC.

This clonotype was counted at least ten times. The rearrangement links TRBV6-5 to TRBJ2-7; TRBD1 matches 10 bases. This CDR3 region has 15 residues. The germline gives CDR1 MNHEY, CDR2 SVGAGI. After removal of 4 bases from V and 1 base from J, the junction contained 4 bases not matched to a gene. CDR3 coding DNA: TGTGCCAGCAGTTCCCGGACAGGGGGTTCCTACGAGCAGTACTTC. Its translation: CASSSRTGGSYEQYF.

The V and J genes are TRBV27 and TRBJ2-3; 8 nucleotides agree with TRBD1. CDR1 MNHEY and CDR2 SMNVEV come from the germline V gene (reference sequence). Trimming at V came to 4 bases and at J to 11 bases, leaving 8 bases not matched to a gene. The CDR3 covers 13 residues. CDR3 nucleotide sequence: TGTGCCAGCAGTTACGGACAGGGTCGGTTGCAGTATTTT. Amino acid sequence: CASSYGQGRLQYF.